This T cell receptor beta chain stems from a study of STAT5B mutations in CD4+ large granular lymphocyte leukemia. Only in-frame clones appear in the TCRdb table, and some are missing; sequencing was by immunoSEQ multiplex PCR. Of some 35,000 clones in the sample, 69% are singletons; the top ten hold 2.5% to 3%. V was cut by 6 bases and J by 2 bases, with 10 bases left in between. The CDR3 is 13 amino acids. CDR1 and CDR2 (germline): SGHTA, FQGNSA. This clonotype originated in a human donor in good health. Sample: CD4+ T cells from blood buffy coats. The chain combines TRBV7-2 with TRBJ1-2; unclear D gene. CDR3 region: CASRQQENYGYTF. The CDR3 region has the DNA TGTGCCAGCAGACAACAAGAAAACTATGGCTACACCTTC.